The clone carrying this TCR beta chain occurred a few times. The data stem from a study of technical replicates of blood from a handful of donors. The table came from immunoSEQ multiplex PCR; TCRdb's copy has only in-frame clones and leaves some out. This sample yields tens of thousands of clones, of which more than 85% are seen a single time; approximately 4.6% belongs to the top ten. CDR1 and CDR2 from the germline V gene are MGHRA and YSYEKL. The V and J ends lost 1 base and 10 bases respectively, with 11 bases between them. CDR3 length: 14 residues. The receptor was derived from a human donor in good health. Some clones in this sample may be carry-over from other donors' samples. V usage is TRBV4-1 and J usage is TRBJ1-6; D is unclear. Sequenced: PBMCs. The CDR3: CASSQVAGGSPLHF. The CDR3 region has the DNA TGCGCCAGCAGCCAAGTGGCGGGAGGGTCACCCCTCCACTTT.